This TCR beta chain came from a study of long-term antiretroviral therapy in people with HIV. A v3.0 immunoSEQ assay was performed at survey level. Only in-frame clones appear in the TCRdb table, and some are missing; sequencing was by immunoSEQ multiplex PCR. The sample has fewer than 55,000 clones, 90% to 95% seen once. Germline V gives CDR1 SGHRS, CDR2 YFSETQ. With 2 bases removed from V and 3 bases from J, the gap between germline ends came to 14 bases. The length of the CDR3 is 15 residues. The sequence was obtained from a woman aged 45-59 years with HIV. The chain is built from TRBV5-1 and TRBJ1-1; D possibly corresponds to TRBD1 (5 bases). The input for sequencing was unsorted PBMCs, taken 3.7 years after starting antiretroviral therapy. This CDR3 reads CASSLTAGSDTEAFF. For the CDR3, the DNA is TGCGCCAGCAGCTTAACCGCAGGGTCTGACACTGAAGCTTTCTTT.